This T cell receptor beta chain was identified in a study of T-cell reconstitution after alpha-beta-depleted transplantation in children. The sample holds many counts of this clonotype. The CDR3 covers 15 residues. Germline-derived CDR1 and CDR2 are MNHNS and SASEGT. Trimming removed 7 bases at V and 0 bases at J, with 13 bases between. Unique molecular identifiers were incorporated into the prepared TCRbeta library. TCRdb reprocessed the PCR reads via MiXCR and lists one record per CDR3 protein. The table includes about 460,000 distinct CDR3 sequences, roughly an eighth detected once. This sequence joins TRBV6-1 and TRBJ1-3; D ambiguous. This clonotype was obtained from a human donor who donated a stem cell graft to a child with combined immunodeficiency. The sample was PBMCs from the stem cell graft donor, taken from the stem cell graft. Here the CDR3 reads CASTKNYLSGNTIYF. For the CDR3, the DNA is TGTGCCAGCACAAAGAATTACCTCTCTGGAAACACCATATATTTT.